This TCR beta chain was recovered during a study of Ad26.COV2.S vaccination and SARS-CoV-2 variants (dated by TCRdb to about 2021). Context from the whole study: Donors in the vaccine arm were drawn from COV1001, a multicentre, randomized, double-blind, placebo-controlled phase I-IIa trial testing Ad26.COV2.S in healthy adults. Ad26.COV2.S was administered intramuscularly at 5 x 10^10 or 1 x 10^11 viral particles, either as a single shot or as two shots given 56 days apart. TCRbeta repertoire sequencing was used to assess the specificity and breadth of SARS-CoV-2-reactive T cell receptors after Ad26.COV2.S vaccination. The TCR-sequenced set comprised around 30 samples: around 20 Ad26.COV2.S vaccine recipients, 5 placebo recipients and 8 SARS-CoV-2 convalescent individuals. Trial participants were randomized into five groups of five, in which low-dose or high-dose Ad26.COV2.S was given once or twice, or placebo was given on both occasions. Throughout the experiments and outcome assessment, investigators stayed blinded to trial group allocation. The study at large found these results: Spike-specific TCR breadth was higher in Ad26.COV2.S recipients than in placebo recipients (P = 0.0014). Comparable non-spike TCR breadth was observed between vaccine and placebo recipients, consistent with only spike being contained in the vaccine. Substantial breadth of spike-specific CD8+ and CD4+ T cell responses was reported after vaccination. The study was not powered for comparison of responses between vaccine doses or regimens. The authors noted that the TCR breadth and depth analyses may have underestimated total T cell responses.

As encoded in the germline V gene, CDR1 is MNHEY while CDR2 is SVGEGT. The CDR3 has 16 amino acids, counting the end cysteine and phenylalanine. The only DNA kept is the CDR3, 48 bases in frame from the first base. V loses 5 bases of germline sequence and J loses 7 bases, and the interval between the two ends is 20 bases. The immunoSEQ Assay was used to sequence TCRbeta CDR3 regions. After extraction, genomic DNA underwent amplification by bias-controlled multiplex PCR, followed by high-throughput sequencing. Concerning the study's data processing: Collapsing and filtering of sequences were performed to quantify the absolute abundance of each unique TCRbeta CDR3 region. T cell fraction was estimated by normalization of TCRbeta template counts to usable DNA, with usable DNA being measured through amplification of reference genes present in all nucleated cells. Repertoire TCRs were annotated as SARS-CoV-2-specific by exact matching of V gene, CDR3 amino acid sequence and J gene to a known reactive TCR set. MIRA supplied the reference SARS-CoV-2 TCR set, which was filtered for enrichment in COVID-19-positive ImmuneCODE repertoires so that public or cross-reactive TCRs were removed. Drawing on the MIRA antigens, annotated TCRs were analysed further at the level of specific ORF or position within ORF. Depth was the summed frequency of annotated unique rearrangements, while breadth was defined as annotated unique rearrangements over total unique productive rearrangements. Two-sided Wilcoxon rank-sum tests were used to compare TCR breadth between groups. TCRdb took this table from immuneACCESS and kept in-frame rearrangements with V and J called. Such tables lack part of the clones; where checked against another copy, unresolved V genes explain under half of the gap, and the rest is unexplained. The V and J calls and clone size were taken over from that table, and D and trimming were inferred from the DNA. The sample yields more than 300,000 clones; 80% to 90% were counted once. 9.5% to 12% of the sample rests with the top ten.

Details on this clone: No antigen is known for it. No base quality values were provided; no much bigger clone lies one nucleotide off.

Read against the paper, the sample's treatment or condition label means: some 19 received Ad26.COV2.S at low or high dose, single or two shots; several received placebo; per-sample allocation not given. Repertoires of vaccine and placebo recipients were sequenced from samples taken on day 63 after the first injection. In Cohort 1b, fewer than 30 adults aged 18-55 years were enrolled at a single site in Boston, USA, between 29 July and 7 August 2020. Ad26.COV2.S consisted of a replication-incompetent adenovirus type 26 vector by which a prefusion-stabilized SARS-CoV-2 spike protein from the original Wuhan strain was expressed.

Rearrangement joined TRBV6-2 or TRBV6-3 to TRBJ2-2; the D region possibly corresponds to TRBD1 (5 bases align). This material consisted of peripheral blood, taken in a trial of Ad26.COV2.S vaccine versus placebo. The receptor comes from a person between 18 and 65 years old who received the Ad26.COV2.S COVID-19 vaccine or a placebo. The DNA is as follows: TGTGCCAGCAGTCAGACGGACACCGCGAACGGCGGGGAGCTGTTTTTT. Its protein reads: CASSQTDTANGGELFF.